A single TCR beta chain is shown here with its context. Its antigen remains unknown. Investigators reverse transcribed all isolated RNA, so they sequenced expressed TCRB transcripts. For naive, central memory and regulatory T cell samples, reads averaged around 3.6 million. Assay used: immunoSEQ multiplex PCR; TCRdb lists only in-frame clones, some missing. The top ten hold about 0.087% of the sample, which has 620,000 or so clones, around 15% seen once. Trimming left V 0 bases short and J 5 bases short, with 12 bases between. Germline V lookup: CDR1 SGHRS, CDR2 YFSETQ. The CDR3 runs to 15 residues. These data originate in a study of beta chain features in type 1 diabetes. Whole-study findings and limits: Patients and controls would share equally any PCR tilt toward shorter templates. A moderate, significant TCRB CDR3 shortening appeared in type 1 diabetes across four CD4+ subsets. Naive, central memory and Treg TCRB repertoires seemed to resemble each other more closely in patients than they did in healthy donors.

The genes are TRBV5-1 and TRBJ2-1; D gene unclear. Sequenced input: naive CD4+ T cells from blood. This TCR was recovered from a man in his late teens or twenties in good health. The chain's CDR3 is CASSLGPTAHNEQFF. The CDR3 DNA reads as TGCGCCAGCAGCTTGGGCCCCACGGCACACAATGAGCAGTTCTTC.